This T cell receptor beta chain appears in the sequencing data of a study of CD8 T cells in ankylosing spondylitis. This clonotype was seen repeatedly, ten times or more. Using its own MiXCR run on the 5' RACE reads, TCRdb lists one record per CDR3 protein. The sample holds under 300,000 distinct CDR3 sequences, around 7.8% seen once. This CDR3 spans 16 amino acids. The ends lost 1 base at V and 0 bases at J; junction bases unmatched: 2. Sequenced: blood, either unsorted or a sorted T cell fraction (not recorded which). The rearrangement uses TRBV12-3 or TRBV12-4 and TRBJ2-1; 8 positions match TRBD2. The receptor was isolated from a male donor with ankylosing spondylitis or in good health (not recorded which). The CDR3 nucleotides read TGTGCCAGCAGTTTAGAAGCGGGGGTCTCCTACAATGAGCAGTTCTTC. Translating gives CASSLEAGVSYNEQFF.